Reported below is one T cell receptor (beta chain). The target antigen is unknown. A much bigger clone sits one base away, suggesting this may be a read error. The template used for profiling TCR beta VDJ and CDR3 was genomic DNA. TCRdb re-called the reads through MiXCR, storing one row per CDR3 protein. The sample shows approximately 250,000 distinct CDR3 sequences, around 82% of them seen only once. The data are from a study of CD8+CD57+ T cells in acquired aplastic anemia. Findings and limits, study-wide: Patients had about 31 CD8+ CDR3 sequences in common with controls (the shared set).

The patients chosen for sequencing had shown expansion of CD8+CD57+ cells (detected by flow cytometry). Germline loops: CDR1 SGHDT, CDR2 YYEEEE. This CDR3 region has 15 residues. The junction had 7 bases not matched to a gene; V was cut back by 3 bases and J by 4 bases. This chain connects TRBV5-6 to TRBJ2-3, with 8 bases that match TRBD1. Specimen: sorted CD4+, CD8+, or CD8+CD57+ T cells (not recorded which) from PBMCs. This TCR was recovered from a human donor with aplastic anemia. The CDR3 sequence: CASSSGDRSPDTQYF. The DNA of the CDR3 is TGTGCCAGCAGCTCCGGGGACAGGTCCCCAGATACGCAGTATTTT.